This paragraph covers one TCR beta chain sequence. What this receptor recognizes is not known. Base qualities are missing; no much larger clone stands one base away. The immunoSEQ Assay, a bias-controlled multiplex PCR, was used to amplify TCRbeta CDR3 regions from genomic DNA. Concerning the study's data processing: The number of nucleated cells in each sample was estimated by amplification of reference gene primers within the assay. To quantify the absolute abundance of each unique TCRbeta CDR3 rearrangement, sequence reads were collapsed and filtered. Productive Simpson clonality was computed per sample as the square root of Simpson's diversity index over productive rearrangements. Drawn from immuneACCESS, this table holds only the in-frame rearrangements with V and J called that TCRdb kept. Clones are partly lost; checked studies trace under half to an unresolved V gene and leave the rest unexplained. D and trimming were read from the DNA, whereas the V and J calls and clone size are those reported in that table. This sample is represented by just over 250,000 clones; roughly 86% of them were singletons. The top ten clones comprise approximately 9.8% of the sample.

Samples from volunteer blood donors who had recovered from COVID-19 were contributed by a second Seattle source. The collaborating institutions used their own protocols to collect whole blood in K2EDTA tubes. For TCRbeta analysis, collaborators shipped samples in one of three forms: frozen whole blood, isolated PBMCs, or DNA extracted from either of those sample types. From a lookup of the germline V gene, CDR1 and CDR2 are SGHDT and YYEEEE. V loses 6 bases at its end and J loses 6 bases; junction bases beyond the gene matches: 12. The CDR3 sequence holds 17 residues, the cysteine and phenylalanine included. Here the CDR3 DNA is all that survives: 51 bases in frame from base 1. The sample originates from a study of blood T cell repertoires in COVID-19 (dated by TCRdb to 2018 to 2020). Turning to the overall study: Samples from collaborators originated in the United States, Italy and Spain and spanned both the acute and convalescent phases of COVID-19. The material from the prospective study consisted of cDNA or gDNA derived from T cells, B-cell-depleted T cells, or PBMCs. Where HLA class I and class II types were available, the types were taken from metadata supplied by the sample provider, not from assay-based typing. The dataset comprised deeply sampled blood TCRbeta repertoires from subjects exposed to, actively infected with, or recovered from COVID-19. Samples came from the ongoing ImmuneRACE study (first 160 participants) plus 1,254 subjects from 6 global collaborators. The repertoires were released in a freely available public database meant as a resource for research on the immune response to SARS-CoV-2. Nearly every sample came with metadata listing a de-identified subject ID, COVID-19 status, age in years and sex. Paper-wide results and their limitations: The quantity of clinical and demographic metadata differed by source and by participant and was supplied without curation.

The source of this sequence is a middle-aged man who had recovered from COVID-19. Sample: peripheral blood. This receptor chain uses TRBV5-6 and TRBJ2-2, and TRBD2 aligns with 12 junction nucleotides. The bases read TGTGCCAGCACCGGGGCCGGGCTAGCGGGGGGGCCCGGGGAGCTGTTTTTT. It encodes CASTGAGLAGGPGELFF.